This T cell receptor beta chain was sequenced during a study of T cell responses to AZD1222 COVID-19 vaccine. General study points: None of the repertoires were sampled until the peak T cell response had passed. Elevations in Spike-specific TCR breadth and depth followed administration of two AZD1222 doses.

TCRdb keeps only in-frame clones here, not all; method: immunoSEQ multiplex PCR. The sample shows around 140,000 clones, around 93% of them seen only once. A word on this clone: Its antigen is undetermined.

The receptor comes from an adult who received the AZD1222 COVID-19 vaccine. The sample in question was peripheral blood, obtained 28 days after the second AZD1222 dose.

CDR3 region: CASSVATQGSTPLHF. Here the CDR3 DNA reads TGTGCCAGCAGCGTAGCCACCCAGGGGTCGACACCCCTCCACTTT. V is TRBV9 and J is TRBJ1-6; tentative D call: TRBD1 (6 bases). The CDR3 runs 15 residues. Germline V CDR1 and CDR2: SGDLS, YYNGEE. V was pared by 0 bases and J by 11 bases, with 15 bases between.